This T cell receptor beta chain was sequenced in a study of cytomegalovirus exposure and HLA in healthy donors. Notes on the study in general: In vitro confirmation showed three CMV-associated chains to be CMV antigen specific.

Concerning this clone: Its antigen is unknown.

PCR employed 60 Vbeta and 13 Jbeta primers. The data were produced by immunoSEQ multiplex PCR, yet TCRdb's version contains in-frame clones alone and is incomplete. This sample has 120,000 or so clones, with around 80% found just once. V was pared by 4 bases and J by 1 base, with 3 bases of the junction left unmatched. The length of the CDR3 is 16 residues. CDR1 is SGHRS, CDR2 YFSETQ, per germline. The chain uses TRBV5-1 and TRBJ2-5; 14 nucleotides match TRBD2. The clonotype originates from a female donor in good health and CMV-seronegative. Material for sequencing was PBMCs. For the CDR3, the DNA is TGCGCCAGCAGCCAGGGGACTAGCGGGGGCCAAGAGACCCAGTACTTC. The encoded protein is CASSQGTSGGQETQYF. Supplemented by reference TRBV5-1 and TRBJ2-5, the full variable domain reads KAGVTQTPRYLIKTRGQQVTLSCSPISGHRSVSWYQQTPGQGLQFLFEYFSETQRNKGNFPGRFSGRQFSNSRSEMNVSTLELGDSALYLCASSQGTSGGQETQYFGPGTRLLVL.